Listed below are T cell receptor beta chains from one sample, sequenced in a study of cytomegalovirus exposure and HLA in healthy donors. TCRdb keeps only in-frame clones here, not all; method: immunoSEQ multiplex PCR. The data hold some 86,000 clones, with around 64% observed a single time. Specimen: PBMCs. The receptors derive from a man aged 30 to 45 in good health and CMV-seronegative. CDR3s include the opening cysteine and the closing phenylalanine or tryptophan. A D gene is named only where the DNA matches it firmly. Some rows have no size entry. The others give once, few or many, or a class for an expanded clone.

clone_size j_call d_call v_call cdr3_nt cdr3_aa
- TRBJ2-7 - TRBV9 TGTGCCAGCAGCGTAGAGGGGAAGAACTCCTACGAGCAGTACTTC CASSVEGKNSYEQYF
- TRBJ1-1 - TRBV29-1 TGCAGCACCTCTAGGGGGTCGAACACTGAAGCTTTCTTT CSTSRGSNTEAFF
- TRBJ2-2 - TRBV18 TGTGCCAGCCAACGCACAAAAAACACCGGGGAGCTGTTTTTT CASQRTKNTGELFF
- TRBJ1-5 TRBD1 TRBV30 TGTGCCTGGACCTGGACAGGGGAGCCCAATCAGCCCCAGCATTTT CAWTWTGEPNQPQHF
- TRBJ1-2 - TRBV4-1 TGCGCCAGCAGCCAGATCGGGAACTATGGCTACACCTTC CASSQIGNYGYTF
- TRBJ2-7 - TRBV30 TGTGCCTGGAGGCGGATTAACCTCGAGCAGTACTTC CAWRRINLEQYF
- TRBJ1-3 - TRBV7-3 TGTGCCAGCAGCCCACTGCCAGGGTCAGGAAACACCATATATTTT CASSPLPGSGNTIYF
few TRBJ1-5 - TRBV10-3 TGTGCCATCAGTGAGGGGCGGGGCCAGCCCCAGCATTTT CAISEGRGQPQHF
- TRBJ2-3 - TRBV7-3 TGTGCCAGCGGGGGCATTGGAACAGATACGCAGTATTTT CASGGIGTDTQYF
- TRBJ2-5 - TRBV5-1 TGCGCCAGCAGCTTGGATGGACGGGAGGAGACCCAGTACTTC CASSLDGREETQYF
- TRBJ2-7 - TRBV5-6 TGTGCCAGCAGCCCAGGGACATACAACCCCTACGAGCAGTACTTC CASSPGTYNPYEQYF
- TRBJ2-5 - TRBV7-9 TGTGCCAGCAGTCCCGGGATGTCGTACCAAGAGACCCAGTACTTC CASSPGMSYQETQYF
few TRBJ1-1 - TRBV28 TGTGCCAGCAGAAACAGCATGAACACTGAAGCTTTCTTT CASRNSMNTEAFF
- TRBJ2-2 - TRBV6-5 TGTGCCAGCAGACAGATCGCGAACACCGGGGAGCTGTTTTTT CASRQIANTGELFF
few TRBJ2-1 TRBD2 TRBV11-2 TGTGCCAGCAGCTTAGAGAGGGACTACTACAATGAGCAGTTCTTC CASSLERDYYNEQFF
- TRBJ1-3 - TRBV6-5 TGTGCCAGCAGTTACTCTCGTCCCCCAAACACCATATATTTT CASSYSRPPNTIYF
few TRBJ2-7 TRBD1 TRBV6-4 TGTGCCAGCAGTGAAGGGACAGGGGCGGCCTACGAGCAGTACTTC CASSEGTGAAYEQYF
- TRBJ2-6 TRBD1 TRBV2 TGTGCCACCCTACCGGGACAGAGACCTTCTGGGGCCAACGTCCTGACTTTC CATLPGQRPSGANVLTF
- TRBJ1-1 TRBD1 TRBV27 TGTGCCAGCAGTTTTTCGGGACAGCTCTATGAAGCTTTCTTT CASSFSGQLYEAFF
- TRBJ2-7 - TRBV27 TGTGCCAGCAGTTTCGCACGGAGCTCCTACGAGCAGTACTTC CASSFARSSYEQYF
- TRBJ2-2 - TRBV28 TGTGCCAGCAGTTTCGGGGGTAACACCGGGGAGCTGTTTTTT CASSFGGNTGELFF
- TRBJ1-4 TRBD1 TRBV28 TGTGCCAGCAGCACGGGACAGCTCTCGACCTTTGAAAAACTGTTTTTT CASSTGQLSTFEKLFF
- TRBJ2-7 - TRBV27 TGTGCCACCTCCCCGGGAGCGAGGTACGAGCAGTACTTC CATSPGARYEQYF
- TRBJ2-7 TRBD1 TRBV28 TGTGCCAGCAGTACGGGACAGGGGTACGAGCAGTACTTC CASSTGQGYEQYF
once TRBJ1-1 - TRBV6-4 TGTGCCCGCACTCCCCAAGGCGGGGGAGGGATCACTGAAGCTTTCTTT CARTPQGGGGITEAFF
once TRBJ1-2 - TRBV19 TGTGCCAGTAGTCCTCGGGGGGATTCTATTTATGGCTACACCTTC CASSPRGDSIYGYTF
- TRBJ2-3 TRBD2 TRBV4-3 TGCGCCAGCAGCCAAGATCGAGTCAGCGGGGGGCCCGTCGCAGATACGCAGTATTTT CASSQDRVSGGPVADTQYF
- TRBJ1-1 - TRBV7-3 TGTGCCAGCAGCTTAGCGGGGATGAACACTGAAGCTTTCTTT CASSLAGMNTEAFF
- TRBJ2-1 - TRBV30 TGTGCCTGGAGTCGACGGGAGAGTGAGCAGTTCTTC CAWSRRESEQFF
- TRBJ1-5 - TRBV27 TGTGCCAGCAGTTTAGGCCTCAATCAGCCCCAGCATTTT CASSLGLNQPQHF
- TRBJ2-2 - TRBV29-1 TGCAGCGCCGCCCGCGGAGCCGCGAACACCGGGGAGCTGTTTTTT CSAARGAANTGELFF
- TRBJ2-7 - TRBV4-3 TGCGCCAGCAGCCAAGACTTGAGCTCCTACGAGCAGTACTTC CASSQDLSSYEQYF
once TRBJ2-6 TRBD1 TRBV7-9 TGTGCCAGCAGCGCGGGACAGGTAAACTCTGGGGCCAACGTCCTGACTTTC CASSAGQVNSGANVLTF
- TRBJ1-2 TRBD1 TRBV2 TGTGCCAGCAGAGGACTACGGGACAGGGGGATTGTCGGCTATGGCTACACCTTC CASRGLRDRGIVGYGYTF
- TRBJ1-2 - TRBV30 TGTGCCTGGAGGAAAGGAGATGGCTACCCCTTC CAWRKGDGYPF
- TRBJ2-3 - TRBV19 TGTGCCAGTAGCCTGGGGGGTGACTTCGATACGCAGTATTTT CASSLGGDFDTQYF
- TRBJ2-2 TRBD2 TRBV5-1 TGCGCCAGCACTGGGACTAGCGGAAAACGCAACACCGGGGAGCTGTTTTTT CASTGTSGKRNTGELFF
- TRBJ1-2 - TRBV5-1 TGCGCCAGCAGCTTGGGGGGCAGGTACCACGATGGCTACACCTTC CASSLGGRYHDGYTF
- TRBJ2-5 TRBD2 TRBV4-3 TGCGCCAGCAGCCAACTAGCGGGGGAAGAGGCCCAGTACTTC CASSQLAGEEAQYF
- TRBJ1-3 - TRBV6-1 TGTGCCAGCAGTGAAGGTGGCTTCACTGGAAACACCATATATTTT CASSEGGFTGNTIYF
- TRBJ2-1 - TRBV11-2 TGTGCCAGCAGCCCCCTGTCCTCCTACAATGAGCAGTTCTTC CASSPLSSYNEQFF
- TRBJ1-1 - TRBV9 TGTGCCAGCAGCGTAGCGGGGGGGAACACTGAAGCTTTCTTT CASSVAGGNTEAFF
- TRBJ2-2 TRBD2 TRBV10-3 TGTGCCATCAGTGACCAAAGCGGGGGGACCGGGGAGCTGTTTTTT CAISDQSGGTGELFF
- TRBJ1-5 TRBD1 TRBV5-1 TGCGCCAGCAGCTCGACAGGGGATCAGCCCCAGCATTTT CASSSTGDQPQHF
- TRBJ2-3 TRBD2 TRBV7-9 TGTGCCAGCAGCGGAACTAGCGGGGGGACAACAGATACGCAGTATTTT CASSGTSGGTTDTQYF
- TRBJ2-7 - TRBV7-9 TGTGCCAGCAGCTTCAGGGATAGTTACGAGCAGTACTTC CASSFRDSYEQYF
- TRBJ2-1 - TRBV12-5 TGTGCTAGTGGTTTGGGCTCACAGGTCAATGAGCAGTTCTTC CASGLGSQVNEQFF
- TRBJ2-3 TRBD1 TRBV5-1 TGCGCCAGCAGCCAGCCGGACAGGTCTAGCACAGATACGCAGTATTTT CASSQPDRSSTDTQYF
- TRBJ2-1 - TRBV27 TGTGCCAGCACAGGGCCAGACAATGAGCAGTTCTTC CASTGPDNEQFF
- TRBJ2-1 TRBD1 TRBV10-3 TGTGCCATCAGTGGACAGGGGGACAGGGGGCGAGACAATGAGCAGTTCTTC CAISGQGDRGRDNEQFF
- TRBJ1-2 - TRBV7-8 TGTGCCAGCAGCTACGAGCCCCAAACGGAGGGCTACACCTTC CASSYEPQTEGYTF
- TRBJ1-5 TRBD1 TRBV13 TGTGCCAGCAGCCTTGGGACAGGGTACAATCAGCCCCAGCATTTT CASSLGTGYNQPQHF
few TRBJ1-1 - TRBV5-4 TGTGCCAGCAGCTTGGACAGGTCGGGCACTGAAGCTTTCTTT CASSLDRSGTEAFF
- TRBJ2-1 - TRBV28 TGTGCCAGCAGTTTAAAGCGGGTTAACAATGAGCAGTTCTTC CASSLKRVNNEQFF
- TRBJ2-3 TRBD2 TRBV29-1 TGCAGCGTCCGATTAGCGGGAGTACCAGATACGCAGTATTTT CSVRLAGVPDTQYF
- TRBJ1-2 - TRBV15 TGTGCCACCAGCAGAGACGTGATACAGTATGGCTACCCCTTC CATSRDVIQYGYPF
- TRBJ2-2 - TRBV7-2 TGTGCCAGCAGCTTCCGAGGGATAAGGTCCGGGGAGCTGTTTTTT CASSFRGIRSGELFF
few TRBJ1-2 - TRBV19 TGTGCCAGTAGTATAGGAGGACTTAACTATGGCTACACCTTC CASSIGGLNYGYTF
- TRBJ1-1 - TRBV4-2 TGTGCCAGCAGCCAAGAGAGGGGGTCGGGCACTGAAGCTTTCTTT CASSQERGSGTEAFF